The 15 T cell receptor beta chains listed next were all sequenced from one sample in a study of cytomegalovirus exposure and HLA in healthy donors (dated 2017 in TCRdb). Library creation used the immunoSEQ multiplex PCR assay. For the multiplex PCR, a mixture combining 60 forward primers for TCR Vbeta segments and 13 reverse primers for TCR Jbeta segments was used. The table was pulled from immuneACCESS by TCRdb, which kept in-frame rearrangements only. Such tables lose some clones; where checked, under half of the loss comes from unresolved V genes, and the rest has no known cause. Recorded for this sample are 60,000 to 90,000 clones; around two thirds of them occurred a single time. Around a tenth of the sample is in the top ten clones. The sequenced sample consisted of PBMCs. The receptors stem from a woman between 45 and 65 years old in good health and CMV-seropositive.

This clone was counted between two and nine times. The chain employs TRBV19 and TRBJ2-5; the D gene is possibly TRBD2 (6 bases). The CDR3 runs to 15 residues. V was clipped by 2 bases and J by 1 base, with 11 bases between them. CDR1 is LNHDA, CDR2 SQIVND, per germline (reference sequence). In DNA form, the CDR3 reads TGTGCCAGTAGTATACTCGGAGGGAGCCAAGAGACCCAGTACTTC. Amino acid sequence: CASSILGGSQETQYF.

The J gene is TRBJ1-5, the V gene TRBV5-6, with D perhaps matching TRBD1 (6 bases). CDR3 length: 17 residues. Trimming shortened V by 4 bases and J by 0 bases, and 17 bases separated the two germline ends. Germline values: CDR1 SGHDT, CDR2 YYEEEE. In DNA form, the CDR3 reads TGTGCCAGCAGCCTTCAAAGCCGGACAGATAGCAATCAGCCCCAGCATTTT. It yields the protein CASSLQSRTDSNQPQHF.

The chain uses TRBV2 and TRBJ1-1; TRBD1 might be the D (5 bases). Germline V gene data show CDR1 as SNHLY and CDR2 as FYNNEI. Trimming stripped 8 bases from V and 4 bases from J, with 29 bases between. The CDR3 has 18 residues. The CDR3 nucleotides are TGTGCCAGCTCTCCCGTTACGGGAGGGGAGGGGTTTGCCACTGAAGCTTTCTTT. Its translation: CASSPVTGGEGFATEAFF.

V usage is TRBV28 and J usage is TRBJ1-1; the D is unclear. The germline gives CDR1 MDHEN, CDR2 SYDVKM. The CDR3 sequence is 14 residues long. V was shortened by 4 bases and J by 3 bases, with 12 bases between the two germline ends. This CDR3 is CASSSIDWYTEAFF. CDR3 DNA sequence: TGTGCCAGCAGTTCGATAGATTGGTACACTGAAGCTTTCTTT.

The rearrangement uses TRBV21-1 and TRBJ2-7; TRBD1, the table's D call, lacks a check against the DNA. TRBV21-1 is labeled a pseudogene. This CDR3 spans 16 amino acids. The CDR3 here is CASSTSGVGFTYEQYF. CDR3 nucleotides: TGTGCCAGCAGCACCTCAGGGGTGGGGTTTACCTACGAGCAGTACTTC.

This rearrangement joins TRBV6-1 to TRBJ1-1; D is ambiguous. This CDR3 contains 14 residues. V gave up 2 bases and J gave up 4 bases, with 11 bases separating them. Germline V gene sequence: CDR1 MNHNS, CDR2 SASEGT. The CDR3 reads CASSENFPFTEAFF. CDR3 nucleotides: TGTGCCAGCAGTGAAAACTTCCCATTCACTGAAGCTTTCTTT.

J is TRBJ2-1 and V is TRBV10-2; 9 bases map to TRBD2. Germline-derived CDR1 and CDR2 are WSHSY and SAAADI. The CDR3 is made up of 15 amino acids. V shed 3 bases, J shed 8 bases, and the junction held 8 bases outside the gene matches. The CDR3 sequence: CASSDRGGAFDEQFF. Written as DNA, the CDR3 is TGCGCCAGCAGTGACCGCGGGGGGGCATTTGATGAGCAGTTCTTC.

The CDR3 sequence is CASSSSGAYEQYF. CDR3 DNA: TGTGCCAGCAGTTCAAGCGGGGCCTACGAGCAGTACTTC. This chain links TRBV28 with TRBJ2-7, with 7 bases matching TRBD2. This CDR3 region has 13 residues. V was clipped by 4 bases and J by 2 bases; unmatched bases: 2. The germline V gene encodes CDR1 MDHEN and CDR2 SYDVKM.

CDR3 DNA: TGTGCCAGCAGTCCTACCCCGACAGGTACCCATGGCTACACCTTC. It is translated as CASSPTPTGTHGYTF. The V call is TRBV27, the J call TRBJ1-2; maybe TRBD1 (6 bases). Germline V lookup: CDR1 MNHEY, CDR2 SMNVEV (reference sequence). This CDR3 region has 15 residues. V lost 5 bases, J lost 6 bases, and 19 bases lay in between.

The chain employs TRBV4-1 and TRBJ1-4; no clear D gene. Trimming took 0 bases from V and 10 from J, leaving 12 bases between them. Germline-derived CDR1 and CDR2 are MGHRA and YSYEKL. CDR3 length: 14 residues. Here the CDR3 reads CASSQDGGFGKLFF. CDR3 DNA sequence: TGCGCCAGCAGCCAAGATGGAGGCTTCGGAAAACTGTTTTTT.

The chain carries TRBV9 and TRBJ2-1; 9 nucleotides line up with TRBD2. CDR1 SGDLS and CDR2 YYNGEE come from the germline V gene. The CDR3 covers 16 residues. V shed 4 bases, J shed 4 bases, and the junction held 9 bases outside the gene matches. Here the CDR3 reads CASSPQGAGGYNEQFF. In DNA, the CDR3 is TGTGCCAGCAGCCCCCAGGGAGCGGGGGGATACAATGAGCAGTTCTTC.

This clone turned up a few times. The chain employs TRBV5-5 and TRBJ2-7, with TRBD2 matching over 7 bases. Germline assignment: CDR1 SGHKS and CDR2 YYEKEE (reference sequence). Unmatched junction bases numbered 7, after V lost 0 bases and J lost 1 base. The CDR3 runs 16 residues. The CDR3 sequence: CASSLELREKSYEQYF. CDR3 nucleotides: TGTGCCAGCAGCTTGGAATTGCGGGAGAAATCCTACGAGCAGTACTTC.

V is TRBV6-6 and J is TRBJ2-5; 12 bases line up with TRBD1. The CDR3 has 15 residues. Germline CDR1 and CDR2: MNHNY and SVGAGI (reference sequence). V trimming: 6 bases; J trimming: 12 bases; junction bases outside the gene matches: 14. The CDR3 nucleotides read TGTGCCAGCAGATCGCTAGGGACAGGGGGCACGAACGAGTACTTC. It is translated as CASRSLGTGGTNEYF.

The gene calls are TRBV9 and TRBJ1-6, with D possibly matching TRBD1 (5 bases). The length of the CDR3 is 16 residues. Trimming shortened V by 3 bases and J by 6 bases, and 16 bases separated the two germline ends. From germline, CDR1 is SGDLS and CDR2 YYNGEE. In DNA, the CDR3 is TGTGCCAGCAGCGCGCAGGGTTCGGGTATTAATTCACCCCTCCACTTT. Protein: CASSAQGSGINSPLHF.

The count of this clone is one. The CDR3: CASSEDRGGYNEQFF. CDR3 DNA: TGTGCCAGCAGTGAGGACAGGGGGGGGTACAATGAGCAGTTCTTC. The chain uses TRBV2 and TRBJ2-1, with 10 bases aligning to TRBD1. Losses at the gene ends were 3 bases for V and 4 bases for J; bases not matched to a gene: 3. This CDR3 spans 15 amino acids. Germline CDR1 SNHLY, CDR2 FYNNEI.